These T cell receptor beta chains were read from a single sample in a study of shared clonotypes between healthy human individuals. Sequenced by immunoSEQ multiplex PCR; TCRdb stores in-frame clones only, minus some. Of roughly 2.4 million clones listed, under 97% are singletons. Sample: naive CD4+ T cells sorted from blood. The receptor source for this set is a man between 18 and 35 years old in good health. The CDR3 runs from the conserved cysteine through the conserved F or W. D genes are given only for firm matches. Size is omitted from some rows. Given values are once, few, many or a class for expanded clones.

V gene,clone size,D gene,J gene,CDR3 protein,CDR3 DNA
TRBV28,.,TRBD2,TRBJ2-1,CASRARDYLFF,TGTGCCAGCCGAGCCAGGGACTATCTGTTCTTC
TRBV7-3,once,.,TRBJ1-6,CASSLTGQPLHF,TGTGCCAGCAGCTTAACGGGCCAGCCCCTCCACTTT
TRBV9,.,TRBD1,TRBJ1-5,CASSRGQGVGQPQHF,TGTGCCAGCAGCAGGGGACAGGGGGTCGGTCAGCCCCAGCATTTT
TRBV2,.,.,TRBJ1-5,CASREGFSNQPQHF,TGTGCCAGCAGGGAGGGGTTTAGCAATCAGCCCCAGCATTTT
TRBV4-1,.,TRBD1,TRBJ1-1,CASSTRGQRTEAFF,TGCGCCAGCAGCACCAGGGGGCAGAGGACTGAAGCTTTCTTT
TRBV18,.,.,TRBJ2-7,CASSPGPIYEQYF,TGTGCCAGCTCGCCGGGACCGATCTACGAGCAGTACTTC
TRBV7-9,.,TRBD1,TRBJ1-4,CASSLGAQGDEKLFF,TGTGCCAGCAGCTTAGGGGCCCAGGGGGATGAAAAACTGTTTTTT
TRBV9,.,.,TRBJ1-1,CASSVGTGVGTEAFF,TGTGCCAGCAGCGTAGGAACCGGGGTTGGGACTGAAGCTTTCTTT
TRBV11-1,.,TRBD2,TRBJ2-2,CASSLPGLAGGPMGRELFF,TGTGCCAGCAGCCTCCCTGGACTAGCGGGGGGGCCAATGGGCCGGGAGCTGTTTTTT
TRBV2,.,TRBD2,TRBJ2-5,CASNGASGPQETQYF,TGTGCCAGCAATGGGGCTAGCGGACCCCAAGAGACCCAGTACTTC
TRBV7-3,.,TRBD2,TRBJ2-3,CASSAGTSGGRSTDTQYF,TGTGCCAGCAGCGCTGGGACTAGCGGGGGGAGAAGCACAGATACGCAGTATTTT
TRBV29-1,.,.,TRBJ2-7,CSVEVGPERQYF,TGCAGCGTTGAAGTGGGGCCGGAGAGGCAGTACTTC
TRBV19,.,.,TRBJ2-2,CASSPPGPGELFF,TGTGCCAGTAGCCCACCAGGGCCCGGGGAGCTGTTTTTT
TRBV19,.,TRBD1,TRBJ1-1,CASSLTGGTEAFF,TGTGCCAGTAGTCTGACAGGGGGCACTGAAGCTTTCTTT
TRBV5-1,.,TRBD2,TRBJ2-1,CASRRGLAGPNEQFF,TGCGCCAGCAGACGGGGACTAGCGGGGCCCAATGAGCAGTTCTTC
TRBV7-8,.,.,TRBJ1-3,CASSLWLRDTSSGNTIYF,TGTGCCAGCAGCTTATGGTTGCGGGACACGAGCTCTGGAAACACCATATATTTT
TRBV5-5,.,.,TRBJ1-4,CASSLYGRGSNEKLFF,TGTGCCAGCAGCTTGTACGGTCGGGGATCGAATGAAAAACTGTTTTTT
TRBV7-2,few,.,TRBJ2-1,CASSLGSSYNEQFF,TGTGCCAGCAGCTTAGGTAGCTCCTACAATGAGCAGTTCTTC
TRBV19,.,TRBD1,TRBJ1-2,CASSNRTGNYGYTF,TGTGCCAGTAGTAACAGGACAGGGAACTATGGCTACACCTTC
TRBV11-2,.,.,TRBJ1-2,CASSLRGTDYGYTF,TGTGCCAGCAGCTTGAGGGGTACGGACTATGGCTACACCTTC
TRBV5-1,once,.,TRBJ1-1,CASSLGDTGAEAFF,TGCGCCAGCAGCTTGGGGGACACTGGGGCTGAAGCTTTCTTT
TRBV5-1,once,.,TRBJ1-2,CASSLAGTAGYTF,TGCGCCAGCAGCCTGGCGGGGACGGCAGGCTACACCTTC
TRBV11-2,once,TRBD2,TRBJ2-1,CASSPRTSGSYEQFF,TGTGCCAGCAGCCCCAGGACTAGCGGGAGCTATGAGCAGTTCTTC
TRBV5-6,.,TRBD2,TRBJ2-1,CASSSGGLAVMNNEQFF,TGTGCCAGCAGCTCCGGGGGACTAGCGGTGATGAACAATGAGCAGTTCTTC
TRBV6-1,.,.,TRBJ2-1,CASRGTRDINEQFF,TGTGCCAGCAGAGGGACCCGGGATATCAATGAGCAGTTCTTC
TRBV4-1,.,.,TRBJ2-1,CASSREVADFYNEQFF,TGCGCCAGCAGCCGAGAGGTAGCGGATTTCTACAATGAGCAGTTCTTC
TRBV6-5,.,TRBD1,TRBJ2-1,CASSYSPGQGYNEQFF,TGTGCCAGCAGTTACTCCCCGGGACAGGGATACAATGAGCAGTTCTTC
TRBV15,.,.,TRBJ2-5,CATSRGLAVSQETQYF,TGTGCCACCAGCAGAGGGTTAGCGGTGTCGCAAGAGACCCAGTACTTC
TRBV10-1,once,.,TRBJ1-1,CASSDSGMPEAFF,TGCGCCAGCAGTGATTCCGGGATGCCTGAAGCTTTCTTT
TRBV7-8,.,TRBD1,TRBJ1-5,CASSLQGVGWDQPQHF,TGTGCCAGCAGCCTACAGGGGGTGGGATGGGATCAGCCCCAGCATTTT
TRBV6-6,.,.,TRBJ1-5,CASGAGINSNQPQHF,TGTGCCAGCGGTGCTGGGATTAATAGCAATCAGCCCCAGCATTTT
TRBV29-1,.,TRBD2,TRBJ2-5,CSVEIVAGGTVGGQETQYF,TGCAGCGTTGAGATCGTAGCGGGGGGTACGGTAGGTGGGCAAGAGACCCAGTACTTC
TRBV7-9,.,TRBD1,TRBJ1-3,CASSGGGTGTGNTIYF,TGTGCCAGCAGCGGAGGGGGGACAGGGACTGGAAACACCATATATTTT
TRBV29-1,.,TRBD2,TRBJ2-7,CSANRLAGGVDEQYF,TGCAGCGCCAACCGACTAGCGGGAGGAGTCGACGAGCAGTACTTC
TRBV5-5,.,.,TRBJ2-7,CASSAEGTAPTQKQYF,TGTGCCAGCAGTGCGGAGGGGACTGCGCCGACCCAGAAGCAGTACTTC
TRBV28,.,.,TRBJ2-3,CASRSIRGLTDTQYF,TGTGCCAGCAGGTCCATCAGGGGCCTTACAGATACGCAGTATTTT
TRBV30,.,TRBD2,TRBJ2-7,CAWSFSGSPHEQYF,TGTGCCTGGAGCTTCAGCGGGAGTCCCCACGAGCAGTACTTC
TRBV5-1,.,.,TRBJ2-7,CASSSAGSYEQYF,TGCGCCAGCAGCTCGGCAGGGTCCTACGAGCAGTACTTC
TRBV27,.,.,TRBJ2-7,CASSFIPPPDRTSYEQYF,TGTGCCAGCAGTTTTATCCCCCCTCCCGACAGGACCTCCTACGAGCAGTACTTC
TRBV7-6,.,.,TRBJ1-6,CASSFGGRNSPLHF,TGTGCCAGCAGCTTTGGGGGCCGGAATTCACCCCTCCACTTT
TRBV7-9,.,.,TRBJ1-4,CASSSTGPPNEKLFF,TGTGCCAGCAGCTCAACAGGTCCCCCTAATGAAAAACTGTTTTTT
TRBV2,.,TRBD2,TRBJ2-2,CAGSTSGGHTGELFF,TGTGCCGGCTCGACTAGCGGAGGCCACACCGGGGAGCTGTTTTTT
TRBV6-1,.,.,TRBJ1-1,CASSETGLNTEAFF,TGTGCCAGCAGTGAAACAGGTCTAAACACTGAAGCTTTCTTT
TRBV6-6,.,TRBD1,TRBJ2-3,CASSLDRGNTQYF,TGTGCCAGCAGCCTAGACAGGGGAAATACGCAGTATTTT
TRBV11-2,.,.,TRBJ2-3,CASSRDRTDTQYF,TGTGCCAGCAGCCGTGACAGAACAGATACGCAGTATTTT
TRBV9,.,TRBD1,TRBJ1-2,CASSEPGQGPGYTF,TGTGCCAGCAGCGAACCGGGACAGGGTCCTGGCTACACCTTC